The rows below give T cell receptor beta chains drawn from one sample of a study of cytomegalovirus exposure and HLA in healthy donors. Produced via immunoSEQ multiplex PCR; TCRdb's table is partial and in-frame only. The repertoire consists of fewer than 150,000 clones, with roughly 75% occurring once and the leading ten covering approximately 4.3%. Sequencing was carried out using PBMCs. These receptors came from a man aged 30 to 45 in good health. Each CDR3 is given with its conserved first and last residue. A D gene is named only where the DNA matches it firmly. Only part of the rows carry a size: once, few, many, or a class if the clone is expanded.

j_call clone_size d_call cdr3_length v_call cdr3_nt cdr3_aa
TRBJ2-7 - TRBD1 14 TRBV9 TGTGCCAGCAGCCTCGGGACAGGGTCCTACGAGCAGTACTTC CASSLGTGSYEQYF
TRBJ1-2 few - 13 TRBV15 TGTGCCACCAGCAAAATAGCCGGGGATGGCTACACCTTC CATSKIAGDGYTF
TRBJ1-2 - - 15 TRBV30 TGTGCCTGGAGTGTTTTGGGTTGGGGGGGCTATGGCTACACCTTC CAWSVLGWGGYGYTF
TRBJ2-7 - TRBD2 14 TRBV6-5 TGTGCCAGCGCCTCCCCCCGGGACTACGTTGAACAGTACTTC CASASPRDYVEQYF
TRBJ2-5 - - 15 TRBV11-2 TGTGCCAGCAGCTTAGGCCAGGGAGGTCCGGAGACCCAGTACTTC CASSLGQGGPETQYF
TRBJ2-1 - TRBD1 13 TRBV7-8 TGTGCCAGCAGCTCCCAGGGGGCCAATGAGCAGTTCTTC CASSSQGANEQFF
TRBJ2-7 once - 15 TRBV7-9 TGTTCCAGCAGCCTGCTCCGCCCGGGAAACTACGAGCAGTACTTC CSSSLLRPGNYEQYF
TRBJ2-1 - - 15 TRBV11-3 TGTGCCAGCAGCCTCGGCAGGGGCTCCTACAATGAGCAGTTCTTC CASSLGRGSYNEQFF
TRBJ1-1 - - 13 TRBV9 TGTGCCAGCAGCGTAGTCGGGGACACTGAAGCTTTCTTT CASSVVGDTEAFF
TRBJ2-2 - - 11 TRBV7-9 TGTTCCAGCAGCTTACTCGGGGAGCTGTTTTTT CSSSLLGELFF
TRBJ1-4 - TRBD1 15 TRBV5-1 TGCGCCAGCAGCCGAACACACACACAGGGGGAAAAACTGTTTTTT CASSRTHTQGEKLFF
TRBJ2-7 - TRBD2 14 TRBV7-3 TGTGCCAGCAGCCCCCGGGACTACTCCTACGAGCAGTACTTC CASSPRDYSYEQYF
TRBJ1-2 - TRBD1 17 TRBV27 TGTGCCAGCAGACCCGCCGGGACAGGGGGCACAAGTCGCGGCTACACCTTC CASRPAGTGGTSRGYTF
TRBJ1-2 - TRBD1 13 TRBV2 TGTGCCAGCAGTTCTTGGACAGGGGGAGGCTACACCTTC CASSSWTGGGYTF
TRBJ1-4 once TRBD1 15 TRBV19 TGTGCCAGTAGTCCTCAACAGGGGGCAGAGGGAAAACTGTTTTTT CASSPQQGAEGKLFF
TRBJ1-1 - - 15 TRBV12-5 TGTGCTAGTGGTCCACAGGGACGGGGGGACACTGAAGCTTTCTTT CASGPQGRGDTEAFF
TRBJ1-1 - - 17 TRBV9 TGTGCCAGCAACTCCCTCGGGGGGAGGGGCATGAACACTGAAGCTTTCTTT CASNSLGGRGMNTEAFF
TRBJ2-1 - TRBD1 14 TRBV5-1 TGCGCCAGCAGCTTGGGGAGGACAGGGGGCGAGCAGTTCTTC CASSLGRTGGEQFF
TRBJ2-1 - TRBD1 15 TRBV30 TGTGCCTGGAGTGTGGGACAGGGAATCTCTCGCGAGCAGTTCTTC CAWSVGQGISREQFF
TRBJ2-5 - TRBD2 16 TRBV6-1 TGTGCCAGCAGTGAATCGACCGGGGGGGGGTCGGAGACCCAGTACTTC CASSESTGGGSETQYF
TRBJ1-2 - TRBD1 14 TRBV28 TGTGCCAGCAGCAAGGGACAGGGGAACTATGGCTACACCTTC CASSKGQGNYGYTF
TRBJ2-1 - - 15 TRBV7-9 TGTGCCAGCAGTCGAGCCGGGACTGCGTACAATGAGCAGTTCTTC CASSRAGTAYNEQFF
TRBJ2-7 - - 12 TRBV28 TGTGCCAGCTGGGCAGGGCCGCGCGAGCAGTACTTC CASWAGPREQYF
TRBJ1-1 - TRBD1 14 TRBV27 TGTGCCAGCAGCATAGGACAGGGGAACACTGAAGCTTTCTTT CASSIGQGNTEAFF
TRBJ2-7 - TRBD1 16 TRBV4-2 TGTGCCAGCAGCCAAGAAGGAGGAGACAGGGCGTACGAGCAGTACTTC CASSQEGGDRAYEQYF
TRBJ2-1 - - 16 TRBV9 TGTGCCAGCAGCGCTGGTCTAGGGGGAACCTACAATGAGCAGTTCTTC CASSAGLGGTYNEQFF
TRBJ2-6 - - 15 TRBV19 TGTGCCAGTAGTGCGGAAAACTCTGGGGCCAACGTCCTGACTTTC CASSAENSGANVLTF
TRBJ2-7 - TRBD2 15 TRBV5-1 TGCGCCAGCAGCTTGTGGAGGGAGGGCCGCCACGAGCAGTACTTC CASSLWREGRHEQYF
TRBJ2-7 few - 11 TRBV7-2 TGTGCCAGCAGCGCACAATACGAGCAGTACTTC CASSAQYEQYF
TRBJ2-2 - TRBD1 14 TRBV10-3 TGTGCCATCAGTCCGGGACAGGAATTCAGGGAGCTGTTTTTT CAISPGQEFRELFF
TRBJ2-7 - - 14 TRBV18 TGTGCCAGCTCACCACCGCATTTAGCCTACGAGCAGTACTTC CASSPPHLAYEQYF
TRBJ1-1 - TRBD1 17 TRBV5-5 TGTGCCAGCAGCCGAAGCCGGACACAGGGGCTGGGAACTGAAGCTTTCTTT CASSRSRTQGLGTEAFF
TRBJ1-1 - TRBD1 16 TRBV19 TGTGCCAGTAGTTCGCCGGGACAGGCCATGAACACTGAAGCTTTCTTT CASSSPGQAMNTEAFF
TRBJ2-7 - - 13 TRBV18 TGTGCCAGCTCACCGGAGACCACCTACGAGCAGTACTTC CASSPETTYEQYF
TRBJ1-2 - TRBD1 13 TRBV5-4 TGTGCCAGCAGGGTGACAGGGAACTATGGCTACACCTTC CASRVTGNYGYTF
TRBJ1-4 once - 12 TRBV5-1 TGCGCCAGCAGCTTGGGAGGTGAAAAACTGTTTTTT CASSLGGEKLFF
TRBJ2-2 - - 13 TRBV11-2 TGTGCCAGCAGCTTAGCGGGATCAGGGGAGCTGTTTTTT CASSLAGSGELFF
TRBJ1-1 - - 13 TRBV5-1 TGCGCCAGCAGCCCGGAGCGGAACACTGAAGCTTTCTTT CASSPERNTEAFF
TRBJ2-7 - TRBD2 16 TRBV7-3 TGTGCCAGCAGCTTGGGCTCCGCGACTAGCGGCTACGAGCAGTACTTC CASSLGSATSGYEQYF